This TCR beta chain was captured by sequencing in a study of post-analysis software for immune sequencing data. The study, taken as a whole, reports: Patients used about 5 TRBV segments, including TRBV5-6, TRBV5-1 and TRBV20-1, more often than controls.

The germline gives CDR1 SGHVS, CDR2 FQNEAQ. The CDR3 is 16 amino acids. The V and J ends lost 3 bases and 2 bases, in that order; junction bases with no gene match: 6. Unique molecular identifiers featured in each of the TCR beta cDNA libraries. Input populations of about 0.85 to 11 million T cells gave rise to 500,000 to 600,000 cDNA molecules. TCRdb re-derived calls from the PCR reads in MiXCR, one entry per CDR3 protein. The sample carries approximately 730,000 distinct CDR3 sequences, approximately 44% recorded once. This clonotype was picked up a small number of times. Its target is unknown. Sequenced sample: blood. This chain connects TRBV7-8 to TRBJ2-3; 9 bases fit TRBD1. The receptor's source is a girl between 10 and 17 years old with multiple sclerosis. CDR3 nucleotide sequence: TGTGCCAGCAGCTTGGGTAGGACAGGGGCCACAGATACGCAGTATTTT. This encodes CASSLGRTGATDTQYF.